Presented here are 26 T cell receptor beta chains from one specimen sequenced in a study of CXCR3-negative and CXCR3-positive naive CD8 T cells. Whole-study findings and limits: A higher hydrophobicity marked the TRB CDR3s of CXCR3-positive naive cells versus CXCR3-negative naive cells.

Libraries of TRB cDNA were made by 5' RACE and carried UMIs. TCRdb re-called the 5' RACE reads and shows each CDR3 protein once, DNA omitted. The sample table sets out 65,000 to 90,000 distinct CDR3 sequences. Their antigens remain unidentified. The specimen was naive CXCR3+ CD8+ T cells from blood. Subset in this sample: CD45RO-CCR7+CD27+CD95- naive CD8+ T cells expressing CXCR3 (TNR3+). These receptors all come from a human donor in good health. Some clones in this sample may be carry-over from other donors' samples.

The rearrangement joins TRBV28 to TRBJ1-5; the D call from TCRdb, TRBD1, cannot be confirmed without DNA. Germline V gene data show CDR1 as MDHEN and CDR2 as SYDVKM. The CDR3 runs 12 residues. The CDR3 sequence is CAFAQGNQPQHF.

The chain joins TRBV6-6 to TRBJ1-5. Germline V gene sequence: CDR1 MNHNY, CDR2 SVGAGI (reference sequence). This CDR3 has 13 amino acids. CDR3 loop: CASSSHSNQPQHF.

The genes are TRBV20-1 and TRBJ2-7; TCRdb's D call, TRBD2, is unchecked because there is no DNA. This CDR3 region has 15 residues. Germline V gene lookup returns CDR1 DFQATT and CDR2 SNEGSKA (reference sequence). CDR3 residues: CSAPTGGGAPYEQYF.

Here the CDR3 reads CASSPGGSGLQETQYF. The V gene is TRBV6-5, the J gene TRBJ2-5; TCRdb picks TRBD2, but there is no DNA to check that call. CDR3 length equals 16 residues. Germline V gene sequence: CDR1 MNHEY, CDR2 SVGAGI.

This chain links TRBV28 with TRBJ2-5. The V gene's germline CDR1 is MDHEN and CDR2 SYDVKM. The length of the CDR3 is 15 residues. The CDR3 protein is CASSLRWGYQETQYF.

The rearrangement links TRBV5-5 to TRBJ1-1. Germline loops: CDR1 SGHKS, CDR2 YYEKEE (reference sequence). The CDR3 is 14 amino acids. CDR3 sequence: CASSLAGGHTEAFF. The full variable domain, in which reference TRBV5-5 and TRBJ1-1 provide the parts outside the CDR3, is DAGVTQSPTHLIKTRGQQVTLRCSPISGHKSVSWYQQVLGQGPQFIFQYYEKEERGRGNFPDRFSARQFPNYSSELNVNALLLGDSALYLCASSLAGGHTEAFFGQGTRLTVV.

The CDR3 loop is CSVGQDYNEQFF. The chain couples TRBV29-1 to TRBJ2-1; checking the TCRdb D call of TRBD1 is not possible without DNA. Germline-derived CDR1 and CDR2 are SQVTM and ANQGSEA. The CDR3 is 12 residues long.

The gene calls are TRBV12-5 and TRBJ1-2; the TCRdb D gene call, TRBD1, has no DNA to confirm it. Looked up from germline, CDR1 is LGHNT and CDR2 is FRNRAP. The CDR3 extends over 13 amino acids. The CDR3 loop reads CASGRDSFYGYTF.

The chain has TRBV20-1 and TRBJ2-3; without DNA, the TCRdb call of TRBD2 cannot be checked. CDR3 length: 19 amino acids. The germline gives CDR1 DFQATT, CDR2 SNEGSKA (reference sequence). Here the CDR3 reads CSATSGTSGRRDRFGTQYF.

CDR3 protein: CASSQSLAGNGQFF. This rearrangement joins TRBV4-2 to TRBJ2-1; the D call of TRBD2 rests on TCRdb alone, since no DNA is present to check it. Germline V lookup: CDR1 LGHNA, CDR2 YNFKEQ. The CDR3 sequence is 14 residues long.

The chain has TRBV7-8 and TRBJ1-2; TCRdb gives TRBD1 as the D gene, but with no DNA this cannot be confirmed. Germline lookup yields CDR1 SGHVS and CDR2 FQNEAQ. The CDR3 is 15 residues long. CDR3 protein: CASSPYRTGGDGYTF.

This chain uses TRBV7-9 with TRBJ2-1; TCRdb calls TRBD2, which cannot be checked without DNA. The CDR3 length is 12 residues. The germline V gene has CDR1 SEHNR and CDR2 FQNEAQ (reference sequence). The CDR3 reads CASRWEYNEQFF.

The V gene is TRBV5-1, the J gene TRBJ1-2; checking the TCRdb D call of TRBD1 is not possible without DNA. The germline V gene encodes CDR1 SGHRS and CDR2 YFSETQ. The CDR3 is 15 amino acids. The CDR3 sequence is CASSWGDSSSWGYTF.

The chain combines TRBV7-8 with TRBJ2-1; no DNA is available, so the TRBD1 call from TCRdb remains unchecked. The germline CDR1 and CDR2 sequences are SGHVS and FQNEAQ. The CDR3 is 14 amino acids. This CDR3 is CASSLERGNREQFF.

The chain recombines TRBV7-8 with TRBJ2-5; TCRdb returns TRBD1, unconfirmable since there is no DNA. Germline V CDR1 and CDR2: SGHVS, FQNEAQ. The CDR3 spans 14 residues. CDR3 loop: CASSLVGAKETQYF.

The V call is TRBV4-1, the J call TRBJ2-5; TCRdb gives TRBD1 as the D gene, but with no DNA this cannot be confirmed. This CDR3 has 14 residues. CDR1 is MGHRA and CDR2 is YSYEKL in the germline V gene. The CDR3 sequence is CASSQEKDRKTQYF.

V is TRBV19 and J is TRBJ2-7; TCRdb's assignment of TRBD1 cannot be checked, as there is no DNA. The CDR3 totals 15 residues. From germline, CDR1 is LNHDA and CDR2 SQIVND (reference sequence). CDR3 sequence: CASSGAGGSSYEQYF. The full variable domain, its missing parts supplied by reference TRBV19 and TRBJ2-7, is DGGITQSPKYLFRKEGQNVTLSCEQNLNHDAMYWYRQDPGQGLRLIYYSQIVNDFQKGDIAEGYSVSREKKESFPLTVTSAQKNPTAFYLCASSGAGGSSYEQYFGPGTRLTVT.

The chain uses TRBV28 and TRBJ2-1; TCRdb returns TRBD2, unconfirmable since there is no DNA. The CDR3 has 16 amino acids. The V gene's germline CDR1 is MDHEN and CDR2 SYDVKM. CDR3 region: CASSLRSAGGPNEQFF.

This chain connects TRBV28 to TRBJ1-1. Germline CDR1 reads MDHEN; CDR2 reads SYDVKM. CDR3 length equals 16 residues. The CDR3 sequence is CASSLFIRIRATEAFF.

The chain links TRBV5-1 to TRBJ2-1. Germline lookup yields CDR1 SGHRS and CDR2 YFSETQ. The CDR3 loop spans 13 amino acids. CDR3 in amino acids: CASSLDGVNEQFF.

The chain carries TRBV30 and TRBJ2-5. Germline V gene sequence: CDR1 GTSNPN, CDR2 SVGIG (reference sequence). This CDR3 is built from 15 residues. The CDR3 sequence is CAWSDAPGAQETQYF.

CDR3 sequence: CASSLQEAGGFGEQFF. The V gene is TRBV5-6, the J gene TRBJ2-1; TCRdb returns TRBD2, unconfirmable since there is no DNA. The CDR3 runs 16 residues. CDR1 is SGHDT and CDR2 is YYEEEE in the germline V gene.

This chain links TRBV28 with TRBJ2-1; the D call of TRBD2 rests on TCRdb alone, since no DNA is present to check it. CDR3 length equals 15 residues. In germline, CDR1 is MDHEN, CDR2 SYDVKM. CDR3 sequence: CASNPLAGGPDEQFF.

The rearrangement joins TRBV19 to TRBJ2-4; TCRdb lists TRBD1, though no DNA is available to test this call. Germline V gene lookup returns CDR1 LNHDA and CDR2 SQIVND (reference sequence). The CDR3 length is 12 residues. CDR3 region: CASSGALDIQYF.

The gene calls are TRBV4-3 and TRBJ2-2; the TCRdb D gene call, TRBD2, has no DNA to confirm it. Germline values: CDR1 LGHNA, CDR2 YSLEER. The CDR3 extends over 16 amino acids. CDR3 region: CASSQTVLAGGWELFF.

The rearrangement uses TRBV20-1 and TRBJ2-3; TCRdb gives TRBD2 as the D gene, but with no DNA this cannot be confirmed. Per the germline V gene, CDR1 is DFQATT and CDR2 is SNEGSKA (reference sequence). This CDR3 has 16 residues. The CDR3 loop reads CSARDSRSGSTDTQYF.